This T cell receptor (beta chain) was retrieved from a study of beta chain features in type 1 diabetes. Germline V gives CDR1 ENHRY, CDR2 SYGVKD. The CDR3 runs 12 residues. V lost 5 bases and J lost 0, with 2 bases in between. Every bit of the isolated RNA underwent reverse transcription, so sequencing read expressed TCRB transcripts. The repertoire was sequenced with immunoSEQ multiplex PCR; TCRdb's copy has only in-frame clones and lacks some. There are 850,000 to 900,000 clones in the sample; about 17% occur only once, and 0.02% to 0.025% lies in the top ten. This clone was recorded at least ten times.

V is TRBV10-3 and J is TRBJ2-1; D unclear. The source of this sequence is a woman in her late teens or twenties in good health. Material: naive CD4+ T cells from blood. The CDR3 reads CAISSSYNEQFF. The CDR3 nucleotides are TGTGCCATCAGTAGCTCCTACAATGAGCAGTTCTTC.